The 7 T cell receptor beta chains listed next were all sequenced from one sample in a study of tumour-infiltrating T cells in Burkitt lymphoma. Assay used: immunoSEQ multiplex PCR; TCRdb lists only in-frame clones, some missing. The table records 1,200 to 1,500 clones, about an eighth of them present only once. The source material was tumor tissue. These receptors all come from a human donor with Burkitt lymphoma.

This chain uses TRBV5-1 with TRBJ2-4, with 9 nucleotides matching TRBD1. V lost 0 bases, J lost 6 bases, and 4 bases stayed unmatched. CDR1 is SGHRS and CDR2 is YFSETQ in the germline V gene. CDR3 length: 15 amino acids. The CDR3 reads CASSLGQGVTNIQYF. The CDR3, as DNA: TGCGCCAGCAGCTTGGGACAGGGGGTGACAAACATTCAGTACTTC. The variable domain in full, completed from reference TRBV5-1 and TRBJ2-4, reads KAGVTQTPRYLIKTRGQQVTLSCSPISGHRSVSWYQQTPGQGLQFLFEYFSETQRNKGNFPGRFSGRQFSNSRSEMNVSTLELGDSALYLCASSLGQGVTNIQYFGAGTRLSVL.

This clone was recorded a few times. The chain links TRBV27 to TRBJ1-2; TRBD1 is a possible D gene (6 bases). V lost 3 bases and J lost 8, with 13 bases in between. This CDR3 comprises 13 residues. CDR1 and CDR2 (germline): MNHEY, SMNVEV (reference sequence). CDR3 sequence: CASSFWDTEGYTF. As DNA, the CDR3 is TGTGCCAGCAGTTTCTGGGACACTGAAGGCTACACCTTC.

The V call is TRBV28, the J call TRBJ1-2; D is unresolved. This CDR3 region has 11 residues. Germline V lookup: CDR1 MDHEN, CDR2 SYDVKM. Trimming left V 4 bases short and J 4 bases short, with 4 bases between. CDR3 coding DNA: TGTGCCAGCAGTTACAGCTATGGCTACACCTTC. As protein: CASSYSYGYTF.

The chain has TRBV19 and TRBJ1-1, with unresolved D. The V gene's germline CDR1 is LNHDA and CDR2 SQIVND (reference sequence). Trimming left V 5 bases short and J 2 bases short, with 9 bases between. The CDR3 spans 13 residues. This CDR3 is CASSVGLNTEAFF. CDR3 nucleotides: TGTGCCAGTAGTGTAGGGCTCAACACTGAAGCTTTCTTT.

There are a few counts of this clone. The V gene is TRBV13, the J gene TRBJ2-2, with 10 bases identical to TRBD2. Germline V gene lookup returns CDR1 PRHDT and CDR2 FYEKMQ (reference sequence). The CDR3 extends over 15 amino acids. V shed 5 bases and J 5 bases; nucleotides not matched to a gene: 5. The CDR3 bases are TGTGCCAGCAGCCAGCGGGGGGGCCGGACCGGGGAGCTGTTTTTT. Translated: CASSQRGGRTGELFF.

The chain links TRBV19 to TRBJ1-2, with D hard to call. Per the germline V gene, CDR1 is LNHDA and CDR2 is SQIVND (reference sequence). The CDR3 runs 11 residues. Trimming took 7 bases from V and 4 from J, leaving 7 bases between them. CDR3 sequence reads: CASIGIYGYTF. In nucleotides, the CDR3 is TGTGCCAGTATAGGCATCTATGGCTACACCTTC.

Comment on this clone: A much larger clone differs from this one at a single base, so this may be a read error. Within the sample, other DNA sequences also encode this same CDR3. V and J are TRBV2 and TRBJ2-5; D is possibly TRBD1 (5 bases). In germline, CDR1 is SNHLY, CDR2 FYNNEI. V was pared by 8 bases and J by 0 bases, with 10 bases between. The CDR3 has 13 residues. The CDR3 DNA reads as TGTGCCAGCGGGGCAGAGGACCAAGAGACCCAGTACTTC. Amino acids: CASGAEDQETQYF.